Listed below are T cell receptor beta chains from one sample, sequenced in a study of blood T cells in healthy people across ages. TCRdb re-called the 5' RACE reads with MiXCR, one entry per CDR3 protein. The sample has some 1,000,000 distinct CDR3 sequences, under 30% seen once. The data also belong to a second study, concerning T cells of mothers and their children.

Material for sequencing was blood. These receptors were taken from a girl aged 2 to 9 in good health. The CDR3 runs from the conserved cysteine through the conserved F or W. Each record gives: D gene, J gene, clone size, V gene, CDR3 protein, CDR3 DNA. D genes are given only for firm matches. Only part of the rows carry a size: once, few, many, or a class if the clone is expanded.

d_gene: -
j_gene: TRBJ2-1
abundance: -
v_gene: TRBV5-4
CDR3aa: CASSPSSYNEQLF
CDR3nt: TGTGCCAGCAGCCCTTCTTCCTACAATGAGCAGCTCTTC

d_gene: -
j_gene: TRBJ2-2
abundance: -
v_gene: TRBV25-1
CDR3aa: CASSDRGRANTGELFF
CDR3nt: TGTGCCAGCAGTGACCGGGGACGGGCGAACACCGGGGAGCTGTTTTTT

d_gene: -
j_gene: TRBJ2-5
abundance: -
v_gene: TRBV20-1
CDR3aa: CSARDEVEELATQYF
CDR3nt: TGCAGTGCTAGAGATGAGGTCGAAGAATTGGCGACCCAGTACTTC

d_gene: -
j_gene: TRBJ2-1
abundance: -
v_gene: TRBV10-3
CDR3aa: CAISESRGYNEQFF
CDR3nt: TGTGCCATCAGTGAGTCGAGGGGATACAATGAGCAGTTCTTC

d_gene: TRBD1
j_gene: TRBJ2-7
abundance: -
v_gene: TRBV6-5
CDR3aa: CASSYPQDRDRAFSSYEQYF
CDR3nt: TGTGCCAGCAGTTACCCGCAGGACCGGGACAGGGCCTTCAGCTCCTACGAGCAGTACTTC

d_gene: -
j_gene: TRBJ1-1
abundance: -
v_gene: TRBV10-3
CDR3aa: CAISAGGRPEAFF
CDR3nt: TGTGCCATCAGTGCAGGAGGTAGGCCTGAAGCTTTCTTT

d_gene: -
j_gene: TRBJ1-4
abundance: -
v_gene: TRBV7-9
CDR3aa: CASSLETAQKLFF
CDR3nt: TGTGCCAGCAGCTTAGAGACAGCCCAAAAACTGTTTTTT

d_gene: TRBD1
j_gene: TRBJ2-2
abundance: few
v_gene: TRBV7-3
CDR3aa: CASSLPRDRADGELFF
CDR3nt: TGTGCCAGCAGCTTACCCCGGGACAGGGCGGACGGGGAGCTGTTTTTT

d_gene: -
j_gene: TRBJ2-5
abundance: many
v_gene: TRBV5-6
CDR3aa: CASSRGLPPQYF
CDR3nt: TGTGCCAGCAGCCGGGGCCTCCCACCCCAGTACTTC

d_gene: -
j_gene: TRBJ2-4
abundance: -
v_gene: TRBV6-5
CDR3aa: CASSYSMDGLAKNIQYF
CDR3nt: TGTGCCAGCAGTTACTCGATGGATGGGCTAGCCAAAAACATTCAGTACTTC

d_gene: -
j_gene: TRBJ2-5
abundance: -
v_gene: TRBV29-1
CDR3aa: CSVEPPKTPLRPETQYF
CDR3nt: TGCAGCGTTGAACCCCCCAAGACCCCCTTACGCCCCGAGACCCAGTACTTC

d_gene: -
j_gene: TRBJ2-3
abundance: -
v_gene: TRBV12-3/TRBV12-4
CDR3aa: CASKTFLDTQYF
CDR3nt: TGTGCCAGTAAAACTTTCCTGGATACGCAGTATTTT

d_gene: -
j_gene: TRBJ1-1
abundance: few
v_gene: TRBV6-1
CDR3aa: CANSEDGGYTEAFF
CDR3nt: TGTGCCAACAGTGAAGACGGGGGCTACACTGAAGCTTTCTTT

d_gene: -
j_gene: TRBJ2-2
abundance: -
v_gene: TRBV3-1
CDR3aa: CASSSPRTANTGELFF
CDR3nt: TGTGCCAGCAGCTCTCCACGTACGGCTAACACCGGGGAGCTGTTTTTT

d_gene: -
j_gene: TRBJ2-3
abundance: -
v_gene: TRBV5-1
CDR3aa: CASSLPSADTQYF
CDR3nt: TGCGCCAGCAGCTTGCCGTCGGCCGATACGCAGTATTTT

d_gene: -
j_gene: TRBJ1-2
abundance: few
v_gene: TRBV7-2
CDR3aa: CASSLPGGQGDYGYTF
CDR3nt: TGTGCCAGCAGCCTCCCGGGAGGGCAGGGTGATTATGGCTACACCTTC

d_gene: -
j_gene: TRBJ2-5
abundance: few
v_gene: TRBV13
CDR3aa: CASSLGLQGRPPLQETQYF
CDR3nt: TGTGCCAGCAGCTTAGGCCTACAGGGTAGGCCACCCCTCCAAGAGACCCAGTACTTC

d_gene: -
j_gene: TRBJ2-5
abundance: few
v_gene: TRBV29-1
CDR3aa: CSAGPTPEETQYF
CDR3nt: TGCAGCGCTGGACCCACACCCGAGGAGACCCAGTACTTC

d_gene: TRBD2
j_gene: TRBJ2-4
abundance: -
v_gene: TRBV2
CDR3aa: CASSELSGSPGGSF
CDR3nt: TGTGCCAGCAGTGAACTCAGCGGGAGCCCCGGAGGTAGCTTC

d_gene: -
j_gene: TRBJ1-2
abundance: many
v_gene: TRBV12-3/TRBV12-4
CDR3aa: CASSLVRNYGYTF
CDR3nt: TGTGCCAGCAGCTTAGTCCGGAACTATGGCTACACCTTC

d_gene: -
j_gene: TRBJ2-5
abundance: few
v_gene: TRBV29-1
CDR3aa: CSAQGPGGKETQYF
CDR3nt: TGCAGCGCCCAGGGACCTGGCGGAAAAGAGACCCAGTACTTC

d_gene: TRBD1
j_gene: TRBJ2-4
abundance: -
v_gene: TRBV2
CDR3aa: CASTPRTGGDIQYF
CDR3nt: TGTGCCAGCACCCCAAGGACAGGGGGGGACATTCAGTACTTC

d_gene: TRBD1
j_gene: TRBJ1-4
abundance: few
v_gene: TRBV28
CDR3aa: CASSPPTGKNEKLFF
CDR3nt: TGTGCCAGCAGTCCACCGACAGGGAAGAATGAAAAACTGTTTTTT